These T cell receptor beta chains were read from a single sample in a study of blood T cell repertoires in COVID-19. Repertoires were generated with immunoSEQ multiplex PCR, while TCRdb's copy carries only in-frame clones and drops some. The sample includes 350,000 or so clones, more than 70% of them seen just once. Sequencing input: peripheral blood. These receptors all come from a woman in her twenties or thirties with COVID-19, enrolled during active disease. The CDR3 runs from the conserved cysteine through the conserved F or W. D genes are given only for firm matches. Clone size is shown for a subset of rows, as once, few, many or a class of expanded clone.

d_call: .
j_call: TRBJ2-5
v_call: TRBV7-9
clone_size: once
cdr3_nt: TGTGCCAGCAGCTTCGGGGTAGGGGGAGAGGAGACCCAGTACTTC
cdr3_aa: CASSFGVGGEETQYF

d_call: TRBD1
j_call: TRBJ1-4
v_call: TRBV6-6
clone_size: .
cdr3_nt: TGTGCCAGCAGTGACCAGACAGGGGGTAATGAAAAACTGTTTTTT
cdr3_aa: CASSDQTGGNEKLFF

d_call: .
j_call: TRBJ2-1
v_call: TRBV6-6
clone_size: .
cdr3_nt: TGTGCCAGCAGTTACGGCAGGTCTCAGCAGTTCTTC
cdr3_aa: CASSYGRSQQFF

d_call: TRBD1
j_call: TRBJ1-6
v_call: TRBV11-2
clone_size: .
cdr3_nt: TGTGCCAGCAGCGCTGGGACAGGGGCCTCACCCCTCCACTTT
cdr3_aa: CASSAGTGASPLHF

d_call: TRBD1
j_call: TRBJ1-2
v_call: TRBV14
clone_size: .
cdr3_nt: TGTGCCAGCAGCCAATACACAGGGGGCGCCGGCTATGGCTACACCTTC
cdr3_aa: CASSQYTGGAGYGYTF

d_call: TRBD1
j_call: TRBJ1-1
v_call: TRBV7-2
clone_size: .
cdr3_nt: TGTGCCAGTAACCGACAGGGCACTGAAGCTTTCTTT
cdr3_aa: CASNRQGTEAFF

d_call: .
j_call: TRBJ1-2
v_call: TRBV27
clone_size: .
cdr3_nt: TGTGCCAGCAGTGGAAACAGCTATGGCTACACCTTC
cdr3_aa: CASSGNSYGYTF

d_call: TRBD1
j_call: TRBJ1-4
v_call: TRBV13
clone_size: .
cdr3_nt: TGTGCCAGCAGCTTAGGGATGGACAGGGGTGAAAAACTGTTTTTT
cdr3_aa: CASSLGMDRGEKLFF

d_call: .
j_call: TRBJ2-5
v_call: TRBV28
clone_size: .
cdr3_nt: TGTGCCAGCAGTCCCGGGACACCAGAAGAGACCCAGTACTTC
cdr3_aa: CASSPGTPEETQYF

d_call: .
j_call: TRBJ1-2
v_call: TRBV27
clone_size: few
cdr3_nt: TGTGCCAGCAGTCCATCCCTGAGGTTTGGCTACACCTTC
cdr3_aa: CASSPSLRFGYTF

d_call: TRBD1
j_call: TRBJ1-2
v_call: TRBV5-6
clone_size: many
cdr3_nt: TGTGCCAGCAGCTTTCCCCCCCCTACAGGGGAGAGATATGGCTACACCTTC
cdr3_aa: CASSFPPPTGERYGYTF

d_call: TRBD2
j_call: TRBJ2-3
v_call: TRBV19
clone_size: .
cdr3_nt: TGTGCCAGTAGTACCACTGGTAACTGGGCGGGGGGCACAGATACGCAGTATTTT
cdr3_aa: CASSTTGNWAGGTDTQYF

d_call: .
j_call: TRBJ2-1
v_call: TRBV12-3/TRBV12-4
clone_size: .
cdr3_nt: TGTGCCAGCAGTAGGCCATCCTCCGGGGAGCAGTTCTTC
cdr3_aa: CASSRPSSGEQFF

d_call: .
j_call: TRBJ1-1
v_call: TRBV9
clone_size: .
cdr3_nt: TGTGCCAGCAGCGTAGGTAAGGTAGCTTCTCTGGGGCACACTGAAGCTTTCTTT
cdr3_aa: CASSVGKVASLGHTEAFF

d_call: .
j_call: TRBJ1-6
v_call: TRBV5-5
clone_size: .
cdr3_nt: TGTGCCAGCCTATTGGGGGGACCGAATTATAATTCACCCCTCCACTTT
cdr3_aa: CASLLGGPNYNSPLHF

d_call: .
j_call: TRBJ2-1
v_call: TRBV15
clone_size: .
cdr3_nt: TGTGCCACCAGCGACAAAACGTGGCAGGGGCAGTTCTTC
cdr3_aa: CATSDKTWQGQFF

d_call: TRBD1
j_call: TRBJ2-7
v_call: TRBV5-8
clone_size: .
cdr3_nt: TGTGCCAGCAGCTGGGGGGACAGGGGGGACTACGAGCAGTACTTC
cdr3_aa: CASSWGDRGDYEQYF

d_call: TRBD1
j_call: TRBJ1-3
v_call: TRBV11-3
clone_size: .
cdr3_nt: TGTGCCAGCAGCTCCTCCGGGACAGGGGATGGAAACACCATATATTTT
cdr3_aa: CASSSSGTGDGNTIYF

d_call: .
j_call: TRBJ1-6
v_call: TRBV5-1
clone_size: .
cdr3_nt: TGCGCCAGCAGCTTGGGGACAGCCCTACTACGGAATTCACCCCTCCACTTT
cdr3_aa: CASSLGTALLRNSPLHF

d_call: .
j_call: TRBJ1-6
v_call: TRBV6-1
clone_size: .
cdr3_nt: TGTGCCAGCAGTGAAAGCACGCGAGCCCTATGGAATTCACCCCTCCACTTT
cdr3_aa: CASSESTRALWNSPLHF

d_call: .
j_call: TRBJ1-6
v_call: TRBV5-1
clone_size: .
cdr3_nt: TGCGCCAGCAGCCCCCGAGACCGGGAGTATAATTCACCCCTCCACTTT
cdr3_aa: CASSPRDREYNSPLHF

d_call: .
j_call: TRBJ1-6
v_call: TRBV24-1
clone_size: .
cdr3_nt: TGTGCCACCAGCGAACTAACGGACAGTTCATTATATAATTCACCCCTCCACTTT
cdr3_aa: CATSELTDSSLYNSPLHF

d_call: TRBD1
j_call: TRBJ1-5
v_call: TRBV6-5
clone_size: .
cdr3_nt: TGTGCCAGCAGTATGGGACAGGGAAGGGAACAGCCCCAGCATTTT
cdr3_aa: CASSMGQGREQPQHF

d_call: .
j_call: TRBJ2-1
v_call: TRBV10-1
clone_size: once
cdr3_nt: TGCGCCAGCAGTGAGTTTCGCCGGGGGGCTTACAATGAGCAGTTCTTC
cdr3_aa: CASSEFRRGAYNEQFF

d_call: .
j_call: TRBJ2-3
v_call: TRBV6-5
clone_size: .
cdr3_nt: TGTGCCAGCAGTCCATTCGGGTCTAGCACAGATACGCAGTATTTT
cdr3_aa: CASSPFGSSTDTQYF

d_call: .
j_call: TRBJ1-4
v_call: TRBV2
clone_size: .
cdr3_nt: TGTGCCAGCAGTGGGGGGCTCTCTAATGAAAAACTGTTTTTT
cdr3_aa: CASSGGLSNEKLFF

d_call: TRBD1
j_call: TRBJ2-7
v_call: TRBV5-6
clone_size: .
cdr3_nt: TGTGCCAGCAGCTTGTTGGGACAGGGGGCTGTCGAGCAGTACTTC
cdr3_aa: CASSLLGQGAVEQYF

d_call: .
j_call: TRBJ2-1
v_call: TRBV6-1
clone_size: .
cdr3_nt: TGTGCCAGCAGTGAAGCCGGGGTATGGTTCTTC
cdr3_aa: CASSEAGVWFF

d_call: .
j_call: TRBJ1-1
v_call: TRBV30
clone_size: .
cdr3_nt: TGTGCCTGGAGTGTAGGAGGGACGGAGGACATGAACACTGAAGCTTTCTTT
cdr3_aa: CAWSVGGTEDMNTEAFF

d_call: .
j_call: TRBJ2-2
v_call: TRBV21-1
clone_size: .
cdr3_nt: TGTGCCAGCAGCCTTGTGGTTTCGCGGGGGGCAGTCACCGGGGAGCTGTTTTTT
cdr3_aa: CASSLVVSRGAVTGELFF

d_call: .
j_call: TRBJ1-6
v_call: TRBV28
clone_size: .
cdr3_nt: TGTGCCAGCAACACCGGGAATTCACCCCTCCACTTT
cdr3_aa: CASNTGNSPLHF

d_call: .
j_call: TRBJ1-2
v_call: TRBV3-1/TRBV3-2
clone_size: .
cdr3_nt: TGTGCCAGCAGCCAAGATTTGGCAGGAGGCTATGGCTACACCTTC
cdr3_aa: CASSQDLAGGYGYTF

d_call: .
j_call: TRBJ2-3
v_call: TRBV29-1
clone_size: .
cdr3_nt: TGCAGCGTAGGACAATATACGCAGTATTTT
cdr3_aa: CSVGQYTQYF

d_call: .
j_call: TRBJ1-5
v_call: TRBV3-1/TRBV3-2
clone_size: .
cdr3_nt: TGTGCCAGCAGCCAAGGGCGGACAGTAAATCAGCCCCAGCATTTT
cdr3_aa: CASSQGRTVNQPQHF

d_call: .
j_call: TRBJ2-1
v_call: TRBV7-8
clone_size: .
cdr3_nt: TGTGCCAGCAGCTATAGGGAGAACAATGAGCAGTTCTTC
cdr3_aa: CASSYRENNEQFF

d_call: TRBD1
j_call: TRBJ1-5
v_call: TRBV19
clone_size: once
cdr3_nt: TGTGCCAGTAGTACCCGACAGGGATGGGGCAATCAGCCCCAGCATTTT
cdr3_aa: CASSTRQGWGNQPQHF

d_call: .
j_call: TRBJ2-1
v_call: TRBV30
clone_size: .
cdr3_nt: TGTGCCTGGAGTGTTTTAGCGGCGAATGAGCAGTTCTTC
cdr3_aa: CAWSVLAANEQFF

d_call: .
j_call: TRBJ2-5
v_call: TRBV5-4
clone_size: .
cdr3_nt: TGTGCCAGCAGCTCCATGATTACTAGGGCGCAAGAGACCCAGTACTTC
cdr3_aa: CASSSMITRAQETQYF

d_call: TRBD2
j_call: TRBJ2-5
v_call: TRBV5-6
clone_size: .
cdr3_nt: TGTGCCAGCAGCTCCTATCTAGCGGGGGGGGAGACCCAGTACTTC
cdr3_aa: CASSSYLAGGETQYF

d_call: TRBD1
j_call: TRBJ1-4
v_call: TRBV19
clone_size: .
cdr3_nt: TGTGCCAGTAGTAAGACCGGGACAGTTCATGAAAAACTGTTTTTT
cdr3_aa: CASSKTGTVHEKLFF

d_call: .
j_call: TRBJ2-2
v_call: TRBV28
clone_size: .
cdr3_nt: TGTGCCAGCAGTTTAATGTTTGGCCCCGGGGAGCTGTTTTTT
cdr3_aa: CASSLMFGPGELFF

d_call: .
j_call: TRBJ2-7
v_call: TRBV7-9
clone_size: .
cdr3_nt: TGTGCCAGCAGCGAACAGGTTACCTACGAGCAGTACTTC
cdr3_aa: CASSEQVTYEQYF

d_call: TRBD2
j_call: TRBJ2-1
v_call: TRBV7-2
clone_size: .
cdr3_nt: TGTGCCAGCAGATTTAGCGGGGGATCCTACAATGAGCAGTTCTTC
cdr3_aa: CASRFSGGSYNEQFF

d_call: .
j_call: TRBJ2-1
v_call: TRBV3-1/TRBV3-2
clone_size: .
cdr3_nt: TGTGCCAGCAGCCAAGAATTTAACAATGAGCAGTTCTTC
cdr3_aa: CASSQEFNNEQFF